One and the same sample provided the 8 T cell receptor beta chains below, sequenced in a study of blood T cell repertoires in COVID-19 (dated by TCRdb to about 2020). Library prep was done by the immunoSEQ multiplex PCR assay. Here the immuneACCESS table is served through TCRdb, limited to in-frame sequences with V and J called. Missing clones are a known gap in these copies; in checked studies unresolved V genes cover under half, and the rest lacks a known reason. The sample table shows 300,000 to 400,000 clones, and around 89% are seen once. Approximately 1% of the sample lies in the top ten. The material sequenced was PBMCs or T cells enriched from blood (not recorded which). The receptor set was obtained from a young man who had recovered from COVID-19.

The rearrangement uses TRBV11-1 and TRBJ1-1, with a weak D call TRBD1 (6 bases). CDR3 size: 15 residues. Germline V gene sequence: CDR1 SGHAT, CDR2 FQDESV (reference sequence). Trimming stripped 5 bases from V and 4 bases from J, with 17 bases between. CDR3 in DNA: TGTGCCAGCAGCCGCATACAGGGTCGAATCACTGAAGCTTTCTTT. Encoded protein: CASSRIQGRITEAFF.

The chain links TRBV12-3 or TRBV12-4 to TRBJ2-7; D remains ambiguous. V lost 6 bases and J 3 bases, leaving 6 bases between the germline ends. This CDR3 contains 11 residues. CDR3 bases: TGTGCCAGCAGAGCATACTACGAGCAGTACTTC. Translation gives CASRAYYEQYF.

This chain links TRBV9 with TRBJ1-3; maybe TRBD1 (5 bases). This CDR3 contains 15 residues. V lost 4 bases and J lost 2, with 13 bases in between. Per germline, CDR1 SGDLS and CDR2 YYNGEE. CDR3 amino acids: CASSPHGGAGNTIYF. The DNA for the CDR3 is TGTGCCAGCAGCCCTCATGGGGGGGCTGGAAACACCATATATTTT.

The genes are TRBV28 and TRBJ1-2; 9 positions agree with TRBD1. V shed 3 bases and J 2 bases; nucleotides not matched to a gene: 7. Germline V gene lookup returns CDR1 MDHEN and CDR2 SYDVKM. This CDR3 has 16 amino acids. The CDR3 protein is CASSFGTGRRNYGYTF. CDR3 coding DNA: TGTGCCAGCAGTTTCGGGACAGGGAGGCGAAACTATGGCTACACCTTC.

This clone was recorded a few times. The J gene is TRBJ2-7, the V gene TRBV7-2, with 9 bases that match TRBD2. This CDR3 is built from 16 residues. Per germline, CDR1 SGHTA and CDR2 FQGNSA. The V and J ends lost 0 bases and 1 base, in that order; junction bases with no gene match: 4. The CDR3 sequence is CASSLAKAGGSYEQYF. The CDR3 bases are TGTGCCAGCAGCTTAGCCAAAGCGGGAGGATCCTACGAGCAGTACTTC.

The chain joins TRBV28 to TRBJ2-1; 8 bases align to TRBD2. Germline CDR1 is MDHEN and CDR2 is SYDVKM. The CDR3 runs 16 residues. The V gene end was trimmed by 6 bases and the J gene end by 8 bases; junction bases not matched to a gene: 15. DNA for the CDR3: TGTGCCAGCAGCCCCAGGACCGGGAGGGCCGTGGATGAGCAGTTCTTC. Translating gives CASSPRTGRAVDEQFF.

The chain recombines TRBV6-5 with TRBJ2-7; D perhaps matches TRBD1 (5 bases). Between the trimmed V and J ends, which lost 5 bases and 4 bases, there was a span of 18 bases. The CDR3 contains 15 residues. Germline V gene sequence: CDR1 MNHEY, CDR2 SVGAGI. CDR3 amino acids: CASSPSQTETYEQYF. In DNA, the CDR3 is TGTGCCAGCAGTCCCTCCCAGACAGAAACTTACGAGCAGTACTTC.

The rearrangement joins TRBV6-5 to TRBJ1-1, with 8 bases fitting TRBD1. The CDR3 sequence is 14 residues long. V lost 7 bases to trimming and J lost 3 bases; unmatched junction nucleotides: 7. Per germline, CDR1 MNHEY and CDR2 SVGAGI. CDR3 loop: CASNPGQGYTEAFF. Here the CDR3 DNA reads TGTGCCAGCAACCCAGGACAGGGATACACTGAAGCTTTCTTT.